This T cell receptor beta chain emerged from a study of technical replicates of blood from several donors. V shed 5 bases and J 0 bases; nucleotides not matched to a gene: 6. The germline gives CDR1 MGHRA, CDR2 YSYEKL. The CDR3 is 16 amino acids. Sequenced by immunoSEQ multiplex PCR; TCRdb stores in-frame clones only, minus some. The sample contains 56,000 or so clones, 80% to 95% of which appear only once. This clonotype was sampled from a human donor in good health. Some clones in this sample may be carry-over from other donors' samples. Sequenced: PBMCs. This chain uses TRBV4-1 with TRBJ2-3, with TRBD2 identical over 9 bases. CDR3 residues: CASSELLAGSTDTQYF. CDR3 sequence (DNA): TGCGCCAGCAGCGAACTCCTAGCGGGAAGCACAGATACGCAGTATTTT.